The 19 T cell receptor beta chains below come from one sample, sequenced in a study of T-cell memory formation after mild COVID-19. TCRdb passed the 5' RACE reads through MiXCR, listing each CDR3 protein once. The data contain about 340,000 distinct CDR3 sequences, roughly 13% of them singletons. Sample: PBMCs or a T cell subset sorted from them (not recorded which). These TCRs come from a man aged 18 to 35 who had mild COVID-19 (a few samples of this study predate the infection). Cell type and time point are not known.

The table lists this clonotype with a few counts. The chain employs TRBV27 and TRBJ2-7; D may be TRBD2 (5 bases). Germline V CDR1 and CDR2: MNHEY, SMNVEV (reference sequence). The CDR3 has 14 amino acids. Trimming cost V 2 bases and J 2 bases, with 10 bases left between them. CDR3 nucleotide sequence: TGTGCCAGCAGTTTAAAAGGACTCACCTACGAGCAGTACTTC. This codes for CASSLKGLTYEQYF.

This chain joins TRBV27 and TRBJ1-1; a possible D gene is TRBD1 (6 bases). V was trimmed by 5 bases and J by 3 bases, leaving 19 bases between them. CDR1 and CDR2 (germline): MNHEY, SMNVEV (reference sequence). The CDR3 extends over 16 amino acids. The CDR3 sequence: CASSPRGGARYTEAFF. As DNA, the CDR3 is TGTGCCAGCAGTCCTCGAGGGGGGGCGAGGTACACTGAAGCTTTCTTT.

This clonotype showed up just a few times. The chain has TRBV7-9 and TRBJ1-1; no firm D call. From germline, CDR1 is SEHNR and CDR2 FQNEAQ (reference sequence). V lost 7 bases to trimming and J lost 1 base, with 10 bases between them. The CDR3 is 13 amino acids. For the CDR3, the DNA is TGTGCCAGCACCCTGGAGACGAACACTGAAGCTTTCTTT. Protein product: CASTLETNTEAFF.

This clonotype showed up many times. This rearrangement joins TRBV5-1 to TRBJ2-5; D is perhaps TRBD2 (5 bases). Deletions cut 2 bases from V and 1 base from J, with 9 bases between. Per the germline V gene, CDR1 is SGHRS and CDR2 is YFSETQ. This CDR3 region has 14 residues. The CDR3 sequence: CASSFGGSQETQYF. In nucleotides, the CDR3 is TGCGCCAGCAGCTTCGGCGGGTCCCAAGAGACCCAGTACTTC. The variable domain in full, with the rest retrieved from reference TRBV5-1 and TRBJ2-5, is KAGVTQTPRYLIKTRGQQVTLSCSPISGHRSVSWYQQTPGQGLQFLFEYFSETQRNKGNFPGRFSGRQFSNSRSEMNVSTLELGDSALYLCASSFGGSQETQYFGPGTRLLVL.

This clonotype was counted only a few times. The J gene is TRBJ1-5, the V gene TRBV6-1; 7 bases align to TRBD1. Losses at the gene ends were 2 bases for V and 4 bases for J; bases not matched to a gene: 5. This CDR3 region has 15 residues. Germline loops: CDR1 MNHNS, CDR2 SASEGT. In DNA, the CDR3 is TGTGCCAGCAGTGAATTCACAGGGGAAAATCAGCCCCAGCATTTT. Translating it yields CASSEFTGENQPQHF.

In this sample, this clonotype turned up many times. The chain recombines TRBV20-1 with TRBJ1-6; D remains unclear. CDR3 length equals 14 residues. The germline V gene encodes CDR1 DFQATT and CDR2 SNEGSKA (reference sequence). The V end was cut by 3 bases, the J end by 7 bases, with 13 bases between. The CDR3 region has the DNA TGCAGTGCTAGGGCCGGGAGTCGAAATTCACCCCTCCACTTT. Protein: CSARAGSRNSPLHF.

The chain carries TRBV4-3 and TRBJ2-7; D unresolved. This CDR3 is 16 amino acids long. Germline-derived CDR1 and CDR2 are LGHNA and YSLEER. Between the trimmed V and J ends, which lost 1 base and 7 bases, there was a span of 20 bases. DNA of the CDR3: TGCGCCAGCAGCCAAGGTGGGTACGGATGGCTTCGGGAGCAGTACGTC. It translates to CASSQGGYGWLREQYV.

A few counts support this clonotype. The chain recombines TRBV5-1 with TRBJ1-1; D gene uncertain. This CDR3 contains 14 residues. CDR1 is SGHRS and CDR2 is YFSETQ in the germline V gene. With 2 bases removed from V and 1 base from J, the gap between germline ends came to 9 bases. DNA for the CDR3: TGCGCCAGCAGCTTACAACCCACGAACACTGAAGCTTTCTTT. The encoded protein is CASSLQPTNTEAFF.

In its sample, this clonotype was seen a few times. The chain carries TRBV18 and TRBJ1-3; the D is unclear. The ends were cut back, 4 bases at V and 0 bases at J, with 4 bases in the middle. The CDR3 is made up of 13 amino acids. Germline lookup yields CDR1 KGHSH and CDR2 LQKENI. The CDR3 here is CASSRGSGNTIYF. The CDR3 coding sequence is TGTGCCAGCTCACGGGGCTCTGGAAACACCATATATTTT.

This clonotype was seen a handful of times. The chain links TRBV5-1 to TRBJ2-3; D assignment may be TRBD1 or TRBD2 (5 bases each). CDR3 length equals 14 residues. Germline loops: CDR1 SGHRS, CDR2 YFSETQ. V was trimmed by 7 bases and J by 2 bases, leaving 14 bases between them. The CDR3 region has the DNA TGCGCCAGCGGGAGCCGGGGCAACACAGATACGCAGTATTTT. Translated: CASGSRGNTDTQYF.

This clonotype came up many times. The V call is TRBV4-3, the J call TRBJ2-2, with unresolved D. There are 15 residues in the CDR3. Trimming removed 0 bases from V and 6 bases from J, with 11 bases in between. Germline CDR1 is LGHNA and CDR2 is YSLEER. The CDR3 nucleotides are TGCGCCAGCAGCCAAGAATCTCCGCAGGCCGGGGAGCTGTTTTTT. Translation gives CASSQESPQAGELFF.

This clonotype showed up just a few times. The CDR3 here is CATSATDRRQETQYF. The CDR3 DNA reads TGTGCCACCAGTGCAACGGACAGGAGGCAAGAGACCCAGTACTTC. The chain employs TRBV24-1 and TRBJ2-5; 7 bases map to TRBD1. Germline CDR1 is KGHDR and CDR2 is SFDVKD. V was clipped by 5 bases and J by 2 bases; unmatched bases: 7. This CDR3 is built from 15 residues.

This chain connects TRBV5-1 to TRBJ1-3; the D is unclear. Germline CDR1 SGHRS, CDR2 YFSETQ. Deletions cut 0 bases from V and 2 bases from J, with 9 bases between. The CDR3 is 15 residues long. For the CDR3, the DNA is TGCGCCAGCAGCTTGGAATGGGGAACTGGAAACACCATATATTTT. Translating it yields CASSLEWGTGNTIYF.

This clonotype came up a few times. The gene calls are TRBV5-1 and TRBJ2-3; TRBD1 is a possible D gene (5 bases). The V and J ends lost 3 bases and 7 bases respectively, with 12 bases between them. Germline V gives CDR1 SGHRS, CDR2 YFSETQ. The CDR3 sequence is 13 residues long. As DNA, the CDR3 is TGCGCCAGCAGCTGGGGCCCCGGAAATACGCAGTATTTT. Translating it yields CASSWGPGNTQYF.

The chain carries TRBV12-3 or TRBV12-4 and TRBJ2-2; D ambiguous. V was clipped by 1 base and J by 9 bases, with 12 bases between them. CDR3 size: 14 residues. CDR3 nucleotide sequence: TGTGCCAGCAGTTTAGACCCGGACGGCAGGGAGCTGTTTTTT. Translated, it gives CASSLDPDGRELFF.

This clonotype was counted between two and nine times. The chain joins TRBV6-1 to TRBJ2-1, with D unclear. There are 14 residues in the CDR3. Germline V gene lookup returns CDR1 MNHNS and CDR2 SASEGT. V was shortened by 6 bases and J by 8 bases, with 17 bases between the two germline ends. The CDR3 nucleotides are TGTGCCAGCAGCGACTTGGGTGGTAGGGATGAGCAGTTCTTC. Residues: CASSDLGGRDEQFF.

This chain links TRBV6-5 with TRBJ2-1; 13 nucleotides match TRBD2. The trim removed 5 bases at V and 8 bases at J, leaving 6 bases unmatched. Per the germline V gene, CDR1 is MNHEY and CDR2 is SVGAGI. The CDR3 length is 15 residues. This CDR3 reads CASSRGLAGTDEQFF. CDR3 coding DNA: TGTGCCAGCAGTCGGGGACTAGCGGGAACGGATGAGCAGTTCTTC.

This clonotype was picked up a small number of times. The rearrangement links TRBV6-5 to TRBJ2-5, with 9 bases lining up with TRBD1. Germline V gene sequence: CDR1 MNHEY, CDR2 SVGAGI. The trim removed 6 bases at V and 4 bases at J, leaving 9 bases unmatched. The CDR3 sequence is 15 residues long. CDR3 protein: CASSSLDRGPETQYF. CDR3 nucleotides: TGTGCCAGCAGCAGTCTGGACAGGGGACCAGAGACCCAGTACTTC.

This chain uses TRBV2 with TRBJ2-2; TRBD1 is a possible D gene (5 bases). This CDR3 is built from 13 residues. Looked up from germline, CDR1 is SNHLY and CDR2 is FYNNEI. V was clipped by 6 bases and J by 4 bases, with 9 bases between them. Written as DNA, the CDR3 is TGTGCCAGCAGGGGTACAGGCACCGGGGAGCTGTTTTTT. This codes for CASRGTGTGELFF.